These 32 T cell receptor beta chains share one sample of origin, sequenced in a study of cytomegalovirus exposure and HLA in healthy donors. The PCR contained 60 Vbeta and 13 Jbeta primers. The method was immunoSEQ multiplex PCR; TCRdb's version includes in-frame clones alone and lacks a portion of them. The sample has some 240,000 clones, approximately 82% seen once. Source material: PBMCs. The receptors were sampled from a male donor in good health and CMV-seronegative.

The table lists this clone with a few counts. The chain recombines TRBV18 with TRBJ2-3; perhaps TRBD2 as D (5 bases). Trimming removed 1 base at V and 2 bases at J, with 16 bases between. CDR1 KGHSH and CDR2 LQKENI come from the germline V gene. CDR3 length: 17 residues. This chain's CDR3 is CASSPRWGDQNTDTQYF. In DNA form, the CDR3 reads TGTGCCAGCTCACCACGTTGGGGAGACCAAAACACAGATACGCAGTATTTT. Based on the CDR3 plus reference TRBV18 and TRBJ2-3, the full variable domain is NAGVMQNPRHLVRRRGQEARLRCSPMKGHSHVYWYRQLPEEGLKFMVYLQKENIIDESGMPKERFSAEFPKEGPSILRIQQVVRGDSAAYFCASSPRWGDQNTDTQYFGPGTRLTVL.

The V call is TRBV27, the J call TRBJ2-7, with D possibly matching TRBD2 (5 bases). This CDR3 region has 13 residues. Germline V gene sequence: CDR1 MNHEY, CDR2 SMNVEV (reference sequence). Trimming took 7 bases from V and 3 from J, leaving 13 bases between them. This CDR3 reads CASTGEDRYEQYF. The CDR3 coding sequence is TGTGCCAGCACCGGGGAAGATCGCTACGAGCAGTACTTC.

The table lists this clone with a few counts. The V call is TRBV10-2, the J call TRBJ2-7, with no clear D. Germline V gives CDR1 WSHSY, CDR2 SAAADI. Trimming pared 4 bases from V and 3 bases from J, leaving 7 bases between. This CDR3 comprises 12 residues. CDR3 in amino acids: CASSATFYEQYF. CDR3 DNA sequence: TGCGCCAGCAGTGCCACTTTCTACGAGCAGTACTTC.

The chain has TRBV6-5 and TRBJ1-2, with D hard to call. Germline lookup yields CDR1 MNHEY and CDR2 SVGAGI. Between the trimmed V and J ends, which lost 5 bases and 3 bases, there was a span of 13 bases. There are 14 residues in the CDR3. CDR3 sequence: CASSIKTEYYGYTF. The DNA for the CDR3 is TGTGCCAGCAGTATAAAAACAGAATACTATGGCTACACCTTC.

This clone came up once. V is TRBV29-1 and J is TRBJ2-7; 7 bases are a match to TRBD2. Trimming removed 7 bases from V and 0 bases from J; junction bases left unmatched: 12. CDR1 is SQVTM and CDR2 is ANQGSEA in the germline V gene. There are 15 residues in the CDR3. The CDR3 sequence is CSAEPLLADSYEQYF. CDR3 nucleotides: TGCAGCGCCGAACCTTTGCTAGCGGACTCCTACGAGCAGTACTTC.

V and J are TRBV4-2 and TRBJ1-2; TRBD1 is a possible D gene (5 bases). Germline CDR1 is LGHNA and CDR2 is YNFKEQ. Deletions cut 1 base from V and 4 bases from J, with 16 bases between. This CDR3 is built from 16 residues. DNA for the CDR3: TGTGCCAGCAGCCAAGGGCTACGGGGGGGAGGCTATGGCTACACCTTC. Protein: CASSQGLRGGGYGYTF.

V gene TRBV9 combines with J gene TRBJ2-3, with TRBD2 as a possible D gene (6 bases). With 0 bases removed from V and 1 base from J, the gap between germline ends came to 12 bases. The CDR3 is 16 residues long. From germline, CDR1 is SGDLS and CDR2 YYNGEE. DNA of the CDR3: TGTGCCAGCAGCGTAGGAAGTAGCGGTGGCACAGATACGCAGTATTTT. This gives the protein CASSVGSSGGTDTQYF.

The table lists this clone with a count of one. The chain couples TRBV6-1 to TRBJ2-5; tentatively, D is TRBD2 (6 bases). The closer fit of TRBJ2-7 to the DNA end suggests the J call may be wrong. Per the germline V gene, CDR1 is MNHNS and CDR2 is SASEGT. CDR3 length: 13 residues. The CDR3 DNA reads as TGTGCCAGCAGTGTTTCCAGCGGGTACGAGCAGTACTTC. Translating it yields CASSVSSGYEQYF.

J is TRBJ2-7 and V is TRBV5-6; the match to TRBD2 covers 10 bases. With 0 bases clipped from V and 5 bases from J, the junction kept 5 bases outside the gene matches. The CDR3 has 15 amino acids. In germline, CDR1 is SGHDT, CDR2 YYEEEE. The CDR3, as DNA: TGTGCCAGCAGCTTGGAGGCTAGCGGGAGCCACGAGCAGTACTTC. This codes for CASSLEASGSHEQYF.

This clone has only a few counts. The chain has TRBV7-2 and TRBJ1-5; D unclear. Germline CDR1 is SGHTA and CDR2 is FQGNSA. The CDR3 extends over 15 amino acids. With 5 bases removed from V and 0 bases from J, the gap between germline ends came to 11 bases. The CDR3 reads CASSLNQFSNQPQHF. CDR3 in DNA: TGTGCCAGCAGCCTCAACCAGTTTAGCAATCAGCCCCAGCATTTT.

This clone was detected only once. The chain has TRBV30 and TRBJ1-1; D is possibly TRBD1 (6 bases). V was cut by 5 bases and J by 3 bases, with 10 bases left in between. The germline gives CDR1 GTSNPN, CDR2 SVGIG (reference sequence). This CDR3 has 12 amino acids. The CDR3 region is CAWQGGDTEAFF. In nucleotides, the CDR3 is TGTGCCTGGCAAGGGGGGGACACTGAAGCTTTCTTT.

V is TRBV5-4 and J is TRBJ1-4; 9 bases align to TRBD1. V trimming: 4 bases; J trimming: 3 bases; junction bases outside the gene matches: 13. CDR1 SGHNT and CDR2 YYREEE come from the germline V gene (reference sequence). CDR3 length equals 18 residues. In nucleotides, the CDR3 is TGTGCCAGCAGCGGCGGGACAGGGCCGCTCGGGGCTAATGAAAAACTGTTTTTT. This encodes CASSGGTGPLGANEKLFF.

V is TRBV4-1 and J is TRBJ1-2; possibly TRBD1 for D (5 bases). CDR1 is MGHRA, CDR2 YSYEKL, per germline. This CDR3 spans 14 amino acids. Deletions cut 4 bases from V and 6 bases from J, with 15 bases between. The CDR3 DNA reads TGCGCCAGCAGCCCTTTGACAGTCTTCAATGGCTACACCTTC. It encodes CASSPLTVFNGYTF.

This chain connects TRBV2 to TRBJ1-1; 10 positions agree with TRBD1. The CDR3 is 16 amino acids. From germline, CDR1 is SNHLY and CDR2 FYNNEI. The trim removed 4 bases at V and 4 bases at J, leaving 9 bases unmatched. The CDR3 nucleotides are TGTGCCAGCAGTGGCCGGGACAGGGGATTGGGCACTGAAGCTTTCTTT. It translates to CASSGRDRGLGTEAFF.

This rearrangement joins TRBV5-6 to TRBJ2-7, with D maybe TRBD2 (5 bases). Germline V gene sequence: CDR1 SGHDT, CDR2 YYEEEE. The CDR3 runs to 17 residues. Trimming removed 4 bases from V and 4 bases from J, with 24 bases in between. The CDR3 spells CASSTRFSGNGKYEQYF. DNA for the CDR3: TGTGCCAGCAGCACCCGTTTTTCGGGAAATGGAAAATACGAGCAGTACTTC.

The chain has TRBV27 and TRBJ2-1; D may be TRBD1 (5 bases). The CDR3 is 14 amino acids. Germline V gives CDR1 MNHEY, CDR2 SMNVEV (reference sequence). Trimming cost V 6 bases and J 2 bases, with 11 bases left between them. This chain's CDR3 is CASSPDSTYNEQFF. The DNA for the CDR3 is TGTGCCAGCAGCCCAGACAGTACCTACAATGAGCAGTTCTTC.

The V gene is TRBV6-6, the J gene TRBJ2-7; 7 positions match TRBD2. This CDR3 has 15 residues. J was trimmed by 6 bases and V by 4 bases; bases with no gene match: 12. Per the germline V gene, CDR1 is MNHNY and CDR2 is SVGAGI (reference sequence). The CDR3 nucleotides read TGTGCCAGCAGTTTTGAGGGACTATTAAACGGCGAGCAGTACTTC. This codes for CASSFEGLLNGEQYF.

In regard to this clone: Its ends do not fully match the called genes, so a read error is possible. V gene TRBV7-9 combines with J gene TRBJ2-3; D is undetermined. This CDR3 has 12 residues. From germline, CDR1 is SEHNR and CDR2 FQNEAQ (reference sequence). CDR3 region: CSSSPSTDTQYF. The DNA for the CDR3 is TGTTCCAGCAGCCCTAGCACAGATACGCAGTATTTT.

V and J are TRBV7-9 and TRBJ1-1; TRBD1 matches at 8 bases. The CDR3 extends over 15 amino acids. Unmatched junction bases numbered 6, after V lost 5 bases and J lost 1 base. The germline V gene has CDR1 SEHNR and CDR2 FQNEAQ (reference sequence). The CDR3 reads CASSTRQGTNTEAFF. The CDR3 nucleotides are TGTGCCAGCAGCACCCGACAGGGGACGAACACTGAAGCTTTCTTT.

This clone was recorded once. CDR3 in amino acids: CASSRSRPSYEQYF. The CDR3 DNA is TGTGCCAGCAGTCGCTCCAGGCCGTCCTACGAGCAGTACTTC. V and J are TRBV6-5 and TRBJ2-7; D is uncertain. Germline CDR1 reads MNHEY; CDR2 reads SVGAGI. CDR3 length equals 14 residues. V dropped 5 bases and J dropped 1 base, with 12 bases sitting between them.

The chain couples TRBV11-3 to TRBJ2-3; D gene uncertain. The CDR3 is made up of 14 amino acids. Germline lookup yields CDR1 SGHNT and CDR2 YENEEA. The V end was cut by 5 bases, the J end by 0 bases, with 9 bases between. The CDR3 loop is CASSPRGSTDTQYF. CDR3 nucleotide sequence: TGTGCCAGCAGCCCCCGCGGTAGCACAGATACGCAGTATTTT.

The V call is TRBV5-6, the J call TRBJ2-3, with 12 bases fitting TRBD2. Trimming at V came to 0 bases and at J to 4 bases, leaving 0 bases not matched to a gene. Germline V gene sequence: CDR1 SGHDT, CDR2 YYEEEE. This CDR3 is 15 amino acids long. The CDR3 DNA reads TGTGCCAGCAGCTTGGGACTAGCGGGGGCAGATACGCAGTATTTT. As protein: CASSLGLAGADTQYF.

The gene calls are TRBV5-6 and TRBJ2-3; D is undetermined. The CDR3 covers 12 residues. Germline V CDR1 and CDR2: SGHDT, YYEEEE. V lost 6 bases to trimming and J lost 2 bases, with 7 bases between them. The CDR3 protein is CASNRFTDTQYF. CDR3 nucleotides: TGTGCCAGCAACCGGTTCACAGATACGCAGTATTTT. Full variable domain (missing parts from reference TRBV5-6 and TRBJ2-3): DAGVTQSPTHLIKTRGQQVTLRCSPKSGHDTVSWYQQALGQGPQFIFQYYEEEERQRGNFPDRFSGHQFPNYSSELNVNALLLGDSALYLCASNRFTDTQYFGPGTRLTVL.

The chain is built from TRBV18 and TRBJ2-7, with D perhaps matching TRBD2 (6 bases). The germline gives CDR1 KGHSH, CDR2 LQKENI. V lost 2 bases and J lost 3, with 14 bases in between. This CDR3 comprises 15 residues. The DNA of the CDR3 is TGTGCCAGCTCACCAATGGGGAGGCAGGGCTACGAGCAGTACTTC. Protein product: CASSPMGRQGYEQYF.

This chain links TRBV28 with TRBJ1-1, with D possibly being TRBD1 (5 bases). The length of the CDR3 is 14 residues. V was cut by 7 bases and J by 7 bases, with 19 bases left in between. CDR1 is MDHEN and CDR2 is SYDVKM in the germline V gene. CDR3 sequence: CASIVWGDAREAFF. CDR3 DNA: TGTGCCAGCATCGTCTGGGGGGACGCGCGTGAAGCTTTCTTT.

This clone was detected once. The V call is TRBV29-1, the J call TRBJ2-7, with a tentative D call TRBD1 (5 bases). The V end lost 4 bases, the J end lost 2 bases, and 9 bases lay between the germline ends. CDR1 SQVTM and CDR2 ANQGSEA come from the germline V gene. The CDR3 runs to 12 residues. Written as DNA, the CDR3 is TGCAGCGTTGTCCAGGGCCCCTACGAGCAGTACTTC. It translates to CSVVQGPYEQYF.

With respect to this clone: One end of the junction does not line up with germline, which may come from a read error. The rearrangement joins TRBV7-9 to TRBJ1-1, with D unclear. The CDR3 spans 14 residues. In germline, CDR1 is SEHNR, CDR2 FQNEAQ (reference sequence). The CDR3, as DNA: TGTTCCAGCAGCTTAGAGAGTGTGAACACTGAAGCTTTCTTT. This gives the protein CSSSLESVNTEAFF.

A few counts support this clone. V and J are TRBV4-1 and TRBJ1-5; no clear D gene. Trimming stripped 4 bases from V and 3 bases from J, with 13 bases between. This CDR3 spans 15 amino acids. Germline V gene sequence: CDR1 MGHRA, CDR2 YSYEKL. The CDR3 loop is CASSPWALNNQPQHF. CDR3 nucleotides: TGCGCCAGCAGCCCCTGGGCCCTTAACAATCAGCCCCAGCATTTT.

The V gene is TRBV7-3, the J gene TRBJ1-5; a weak D match, TRBD1 (6 bases). Trimming removed 5 bases at V and 4 bases at J, with 15 bases between. The CDR3 totals 15 residues. Germline-derived CDR1 and CDR2 are SGHTA and FQGTGA. CDR3 loop: CASSPKTGLNQPQHF. Here the CDR3 DNA reads TGTGCCAGCAGCCCCAAGACAGGTCTGAATCAGCCCCAGCATTTT. Using reference TRBV7-3 and TRBJ1-5 for the parts outside the CDR3, the full variable domain is GAGVSQTPSNKVTEKGKYVELRCDPISGHTALYWYRQSLGQGPEFLIYFQGTGAADDSGLPNDRFFAVRPEGSVSTLKIQRTERGDSAVYLCASSPKTGLNQPQHFGDGTRLSIL.

The chain combines TRBV6-1 with TRBJ2-5; 8 bases are a match to TRBD1. Germline assignment: CDR1 MNHNS and CDR2 SASEGT. CDR3 length: 12 residues. J was trimmed by 3 bases and V by 6 bases; bases with no gene match: 0. CDR3: CASRDREETQYF. In nucleotides, the CDR3 is TGTGCCAGCAGGGACAGGGAAGAGACCCAGTACTTC.

This chain links TRBV6-1 with TRBJ2-3; weak D call: TRBD1 (5 bases). V shed 9 bases and J shed 0 bases, with 16 bases lying between them. CDR3 length: 15 residues. Germline loops: CDR1 MNHNS, CDR2 SASEGT. The CDR3 spells CASKGQLPSTDTQYF. The CDR3 region has the DNA TGTGCCAGTAAGGGGCAACTCCCTAGCACAGATACGCAGTATTTT.

The chain has TRBV5-8 and TRBJ1-5, with 7 bases that match TRBD1. V trimming: 6 bases; J trimming: 5 bases; junction bases outside the gene matches: 8. The CDR3 has 14 amino acids. In germline, CDR1 is SGHTS, CDR2 YDEGEE. The CDR3 coding sequence is TGTGCCAGCAACCAGGGGGTAAGTTATCAGCCCCAGCATTTT. Translation gives CASNQGVSYQPQHF.